The 19 T cell receptor beta chains below come from one sample, sequenced in a study of regulatory T cells in long-lasting Graves disease. HTBI primers from iRepertoire and Arm-PCR of CDR3 regions yielded the TCR beta libraries. TCRdb used MiXCR to reprocess the multiplex PCR reads, holding one entry per CDR3 protein. The sample has a few hundred thousand distinct CDR3 sequences; roughly 10% are singletons. This sample's time point: newly diagnosed GD, antithyroid drugs for less than 3 months. After RNA was extracted from PBMCs, the TCR library was made from it. This sample also belongs to another study, concerning T cells in Graves' hyperthyroidism and ophthalmopathy.

Sequences were derived from peripheral blood mononuclear cells (PBMCs), sampled at new diagnosis, from a patient treated with antithyroid drugs. These receptors were taken from a woman between 18 and 29 years old with Graves disease.

The gene calls are TRBV20-1 and TRBJ2-5, with a tentative D call TRBD2 (7 bases). The CDR3 loop spans 13 amino acids. Germline CDR1 DFQATT, CDR2 SNEGSKA (reference sequence). Trimming stripped 4 bases from V and 3 bases from J, with 12 bases between. The CDR3 bases are TGCAGTGCTAAAGGAGGGGGGGAAGAGACCCAGTACTTC. It is translated as CSAKGGGEETQYF.

This clonotype was observed many times. The chain recombines TRBV24-1 with TRBJ2-1; 9 bases are a match to TRBD2. The CDR3 has 15 residues. J was trimmed by 3 bases and V by 5 bases; bases with no gene match: 4. Germline loops: CDR1 KGHDR, CDR2 SFDVKD. The CDR3 DNA follows: TGTGCCACCAGTGCCGGGACTAGCCTCTACAATGAGCAGTTCTTC. It encodes CATSAGTSLYNEQFF.

V is TRBV6-5 and J is TRBJ1-2, with D perhaps matching TRBD1 (5 bases). V was trimmed by 2 bases and J by 8 bases, leaving 15 bases between them. Germline lookup yields CDR1 MNHEY and CDR2 SVGAGI. This CDR3 contains 14 residues. CDR3 region: CASSYVVAGEGYTF. In DNA, the CDR3 is TGTGCCAGCAGTTACGTGGTAGCGGGGGAGGGCTACACCTTC.

This chain joins TRBV12-3 or TRBV12-4 and TRBJ2-4; D not certain. The ends were cut back, 1 base at V and 2 bases at J, with 15 bases in the middle. This CDR3 contains 17 residues. CDR3: CASSLETVMEPKNIQYF. DNA for the CDR3: TGTGCCAGCAGTTTAGAAACAGTTATGGAGCCCAAAAACATTCAGTACTTC.

This chain joins TRBV6-1 and TRBJ1-1; D may be TRBD1 (5 bases). Per the germline V gene, CDR1 is MNHNS and CDR2 is SASEGT. The CDR3 is 13 residues long. Trimming took off 6 bases at V and 4 bases at J, with 12 bases between the two ends. The CDR3 DNA reads as TGTGCCAGCAGCTTTCAGGGTAGCACTGAAGCTTTCTTT. Protein: CASSFQGSTEAFF.

In its sample, this clonotype was seen many times. The rearrangement uses TRBV5-1 and TRBJ2-3, with TRBD2 matching over 9 bases. Germline CDR1 SGHRS, CDR2 YFSETQ. This CDR3 has 17 amino acids. Trimming at V came to 0 bases and at J to 4 bases, leaving 9 bases not matched to a gene. The CDR3 loop reads CASSLEGGGAFADTQYF. The CDR3 DNA reads TGCGCCAGCAGCTTGGAGGGCGGGGGGGCCTTCGCAGATACGCAGTATTTT.

At least ten counts were recorded for this clonotype. The rearrangement joins TRBV7-2 to TRBJ2-1; TRBD2 might be the D (6 bases). Trimming took off 2 bases at V and 7 bases at J, with 9 bases between the two ends. CDR3 size: 13 residues. Germline V lookup: CDR1 SGHTA, CDR2 FQGNSA. CDR3 region: CASSLNRGNEQFF. CDR3 in DNA: TGTGCCAGCAGCTTAAATCGGGGGAATGAGCAGTTCTTC.

This clonotype was observed a few times. An end of the junction differs from the germline gene, which may be a read error. The chain joins TRBV18 to TRBJ1-2; TRBD1 aligns across 8 bases. CDR1 KGHSH and CDR2 LQKENI come from the germline V gene. The CDR3 consists of 12 residues. CDR3 bases: TGTGCCAACTCAGGACAGGGCTATGGCTACACCTTC. Its protein is CANSGQGYGYTF. The full variable domain, with the rest looked up from reference TRBV18 and TRBJ1-2, is NAGVMQNPRHLVRRRGQEARLRCSPMKGHSHVYWYRQLPEEGLKFMVYLQKENIIDESGMPKERFSAEFPKEGPSILRIQQVVRGDSAAYFCANSGQGYGYTFGSGTRLTVV.

This clonotype occurred many times. The rearrangement links TRBV14 to TRBJ2-1, with a weak D call TRBD1 (6 bases). Germline V gene data show CDR1 as SGHDN and CDR2 as FVKESK. Trimming removed 0 bases at V and 8 bases at J, with 11 bases between. This CDR3 has 14 amino acids. The CDR3 loop is CASSQDQGYDEQFF. CDR3 coding DNA: TGTGCCAGCAGCCAAGACCAGGGGTACGATGAGCAGTTCTTC.

This clonotype was observed a handful of times. The chain combines TRBV28 with TRBJ1-6; D is uncertain. V lost 5 bases and J 9 bases, leaving 8 bases between the germline ends. There are 12 residues in the CDR3. The germline CDR1 and CDR2 sequences are MDHEN and SYDVKM. CDR3 nucleotide sequence: TGTGCCAGCAGTCTGCAGGTTTCACCCCTCCACTTT. Its translation is CASSLQVSPLHF. The full variable domain, with the rest looked up from reference TRBV28 and TRBJ1-6, is DVKVTQSSRYLVKRTGEKVFLECVQDMDHENMFWYRQDPGLGLRLIYFSYDVKMKEKGDIPEGYSVSREKKERFSLILESASTNQTSMYLCASSLQVSPLHFGNGTRLTVT.

A word on this clonotype: A much larger clone differs from this one at a single base, so this may be a read error. The V call is TRBV11-2, the J call TRBJ2-2; D possibly corresponds to TRBD2 (6 bases). The CDR3 runs 20 residues. Germline-derived CDR1 and CDR2 are SGHAT and FQNNGV. CDR3 sequence (DNA): TGTGCCAGCAGCTTGGCCAAGGCAGGGCGAGTCCTTAGAAACACCGGGGGGCTGTTTTTT. Translating gives CASSLAKAGRVLRNTGGLFF.

This clonotype came up many times. The chain recombines TRBV7-3 with TRBJ2-2, with a weak D call TRBD2 (6 bases). The CDR3 loop spans 16 amino acids. Deletions cut 2 bases from V and 6 bases from J, with 16 bases between. Germline values: CDR1 SGHTA, CDR2 FQGTGA. The CDR3 here is CASSLFSSWGAGELFF. The DNA for the CDR3 is TGTGCCAGCAGCTTATTCTCTTCATGGGGGGCCGGGGAGCTGTTTTTT.

This clonotype has ten or more counts. The rearrangement links TRBV7-2 to TRBJ1-2, with a tentative D call TRBD1 (5 bases). CDR1 and CDR2 from the germline V gene are SGHTA and FQGNSA. The V end lost 1 base, the J end lost 4 bases, and 16 bases lay between the germline ends. The CDR3 covers 16 residues. CDR3 residues: CASSLVTGETGYGYTF. CDR3 DNA sequence: TGTGCCAGCAGCTTAGTGACGGGGGAGACGGGCTATGGCTACACCTTC.

This clonotype turned up a few times. J is TRBJ2-7 and V is TRBV27; D unresolved. This CDR3 is 14 amino acids long. Trimming took 2 bases from V and 7 from J, leaving 15 bases between them. From germline, CDR1 is MNHEY and CDR2 SMNVEV (reference sequence). The CDR3 DNA is TGTGCCAGCAGTTTAGCCCCCAACTTGGGAGAGCAGTACTTC. It encodes CASSLAPNLGEQYF.

In its sample, this clonotype was seen many times. This chain links TRBV7-9 with TRBJ2-1, with TRBD2 matching 7 bases. The CDR3 loop spans 14 amino acids. Germline-derived CDR1 and CDR2 are SEHNR and FQNEAQ (reference sequence). Germline trimming cut 2 bases from V and 9 bases from J; bases unmatched to any gene: 7. The CDR3 coding sequence is TGTGCCAGCAGCTTAAAAGGTGGCGGGAGTGAGCAGTTCTTC. As protein: CASSLKGGGSEQFF.

This clonotype was detected a few times. The chain employs TRBV2 and TRBJ1-2; unclear D gene. CDR1 SNHLY and CDR2 FYNNEI come from the germline V gene. V shed 2 bases and J shed 7 bases, with 17 bases lying between them. CDR3 length: 15 residues. The CDR3 here is CASSEHLVLGRGYTF. CDR3 DNA sequence: TGTGCCAGCAGTGAACACCTGGTTCTGGGCCGTGGCTACACCTTC.

This clonotype occurred a few times. The chain uses TRBV24-1 and TRBJ2-1; D may match TRBD1 or TRBD2 (5 bases each). Deletions cut 9 bases from V and 1 base from J, with 12 bases between. CDR3 length equals 14 residues. CDR1 is KGHDR and CDR2 is SFDVKD in the germline V gene. In DNA form, the CDR3 reads TGTGCCACCGGAACTGGGGGTTCCTACAATGAGCAGTTCTTC. Protein sequence: CATGTGGSYNEQFF.

This clonotype turned up a few times. The V gene is TRBV7-9, the J gene TRBJ1-2, with no clear D. Germline lookup yields CDR1 SEHNR and CDR2 FQNEAQ (reference sequence). V shed 3 bases and J shed 8 bases, with 10 bases lying between them. This CDR3 spans 12 amino acids. The CDR3 sequence is CASSFTVGGYTF. The CDR3 DNA reads as TGTGCCAGCAGCTTCACCGTAGGGGGCTACACCTTC.

This clonotype was seen at least ten times. The chain recombines TRBV27 with TRBJ2-2; D not resolved. V was cut by 6 bases and J by 2 bases, with 10 bases left in between. The CDR3 consists of 14 residues. CDR1 and CDR2 (germline): MNHEY, SMNVEV (reference sequence). CDR3 bases: TGTGCCAGCAGGGGGAATCTTAACACCGGGGAGCTGTTTTTT. Amino acids: CASRGNLNTGELFF.